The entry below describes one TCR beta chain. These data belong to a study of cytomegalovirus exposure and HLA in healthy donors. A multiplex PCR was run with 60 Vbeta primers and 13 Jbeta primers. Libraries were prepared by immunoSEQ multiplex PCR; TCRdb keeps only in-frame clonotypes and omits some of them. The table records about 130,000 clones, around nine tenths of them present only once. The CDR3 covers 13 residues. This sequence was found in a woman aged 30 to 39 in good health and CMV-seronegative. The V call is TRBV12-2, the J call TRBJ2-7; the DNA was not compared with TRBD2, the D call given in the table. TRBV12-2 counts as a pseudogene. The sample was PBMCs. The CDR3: CALTVAPSYEQYF. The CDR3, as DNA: TGTGCACTGACGGTAGCGCCTTCCTACGAGCAGTACTTC.